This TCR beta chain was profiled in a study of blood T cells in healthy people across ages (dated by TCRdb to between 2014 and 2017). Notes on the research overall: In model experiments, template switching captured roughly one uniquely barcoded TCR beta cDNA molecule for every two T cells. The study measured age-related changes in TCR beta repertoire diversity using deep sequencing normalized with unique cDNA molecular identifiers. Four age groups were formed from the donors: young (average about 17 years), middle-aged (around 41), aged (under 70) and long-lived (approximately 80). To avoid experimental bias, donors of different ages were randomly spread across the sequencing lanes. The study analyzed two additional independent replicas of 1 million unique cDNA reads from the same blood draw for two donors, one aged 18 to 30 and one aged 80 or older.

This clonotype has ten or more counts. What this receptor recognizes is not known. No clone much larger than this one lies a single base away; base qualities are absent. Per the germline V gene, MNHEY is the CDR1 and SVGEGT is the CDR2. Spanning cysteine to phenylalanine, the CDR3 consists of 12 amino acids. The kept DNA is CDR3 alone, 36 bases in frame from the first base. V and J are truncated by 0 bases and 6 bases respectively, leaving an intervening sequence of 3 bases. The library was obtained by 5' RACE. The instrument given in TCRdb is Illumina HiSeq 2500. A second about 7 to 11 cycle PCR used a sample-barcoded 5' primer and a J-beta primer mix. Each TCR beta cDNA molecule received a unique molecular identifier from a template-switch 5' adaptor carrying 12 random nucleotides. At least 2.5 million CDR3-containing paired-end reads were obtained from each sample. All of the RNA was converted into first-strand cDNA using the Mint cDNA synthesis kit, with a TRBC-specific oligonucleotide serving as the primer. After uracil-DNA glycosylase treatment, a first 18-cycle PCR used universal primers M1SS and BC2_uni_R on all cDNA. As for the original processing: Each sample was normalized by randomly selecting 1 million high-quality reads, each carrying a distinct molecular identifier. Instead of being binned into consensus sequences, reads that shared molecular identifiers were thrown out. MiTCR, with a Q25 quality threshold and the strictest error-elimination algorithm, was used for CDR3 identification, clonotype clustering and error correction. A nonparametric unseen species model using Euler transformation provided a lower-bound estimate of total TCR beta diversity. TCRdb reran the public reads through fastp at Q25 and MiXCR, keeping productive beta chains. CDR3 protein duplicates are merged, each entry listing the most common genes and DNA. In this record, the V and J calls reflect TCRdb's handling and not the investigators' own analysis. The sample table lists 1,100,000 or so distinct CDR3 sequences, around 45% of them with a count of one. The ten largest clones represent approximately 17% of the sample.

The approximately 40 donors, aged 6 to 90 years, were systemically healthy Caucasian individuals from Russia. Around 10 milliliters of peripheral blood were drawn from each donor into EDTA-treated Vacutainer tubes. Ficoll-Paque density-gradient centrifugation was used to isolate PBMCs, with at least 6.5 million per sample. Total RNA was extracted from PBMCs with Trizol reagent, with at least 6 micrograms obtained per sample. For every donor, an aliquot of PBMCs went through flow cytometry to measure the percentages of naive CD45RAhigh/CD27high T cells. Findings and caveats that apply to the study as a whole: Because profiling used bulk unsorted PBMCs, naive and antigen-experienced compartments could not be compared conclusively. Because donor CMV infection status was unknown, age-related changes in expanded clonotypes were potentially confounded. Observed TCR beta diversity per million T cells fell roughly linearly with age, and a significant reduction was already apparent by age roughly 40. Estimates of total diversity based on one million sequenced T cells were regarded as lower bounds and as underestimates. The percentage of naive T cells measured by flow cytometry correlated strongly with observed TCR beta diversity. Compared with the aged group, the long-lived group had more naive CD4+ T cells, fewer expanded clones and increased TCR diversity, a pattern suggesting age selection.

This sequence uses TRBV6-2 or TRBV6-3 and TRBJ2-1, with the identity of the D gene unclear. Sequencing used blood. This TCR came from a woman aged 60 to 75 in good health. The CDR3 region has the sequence CASSYSFNEQFF. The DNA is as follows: TGTGCCAGCAGTTACTCGTTCAATGAGCAGTTCTTC.